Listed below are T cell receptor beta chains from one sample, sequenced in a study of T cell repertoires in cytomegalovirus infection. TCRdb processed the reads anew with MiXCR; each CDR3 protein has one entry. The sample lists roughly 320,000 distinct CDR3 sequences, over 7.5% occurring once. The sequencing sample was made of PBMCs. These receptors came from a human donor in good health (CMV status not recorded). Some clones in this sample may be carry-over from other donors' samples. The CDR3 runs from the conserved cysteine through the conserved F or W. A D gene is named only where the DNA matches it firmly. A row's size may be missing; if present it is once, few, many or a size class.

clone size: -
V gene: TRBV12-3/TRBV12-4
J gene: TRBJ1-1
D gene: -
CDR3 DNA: TGTGCCAGCCGGACTGCTACTGAAGCTTTCTTT
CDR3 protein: CASRTATEAFF

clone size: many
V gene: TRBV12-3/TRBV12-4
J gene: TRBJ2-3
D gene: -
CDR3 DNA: TGTGCCAGCAGTTTATGGGGGCCCGATCGATCAGATACGCAGTATTTT
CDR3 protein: CASSLWGPDRSDTQYF

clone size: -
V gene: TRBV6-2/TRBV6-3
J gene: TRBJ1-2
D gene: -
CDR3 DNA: TGTGCCAGCAGTTACCTGTGGAATCGGGGCTACACCTTC
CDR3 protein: CASSYLWNRGYTF

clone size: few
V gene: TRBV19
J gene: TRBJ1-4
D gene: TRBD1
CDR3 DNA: TGTGCCAGTAGTATAACCCAGGGGGCTAATGAAAAACTGTTTTTT
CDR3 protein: CASSITQGANEKLFF

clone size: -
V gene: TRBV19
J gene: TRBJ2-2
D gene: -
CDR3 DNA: TGTGCCAGTAGTATACAGCCTGCGAACACCGGGGAGCTGTTTTTT
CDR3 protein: CASSIQPANTGELFF

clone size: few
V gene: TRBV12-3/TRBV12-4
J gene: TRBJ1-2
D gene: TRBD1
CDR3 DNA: TGTGCCAGCAGTTTGGGAGGGACAGGGCGAACTAACTATGGCTACACCTTC
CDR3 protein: CASSLGGTGRTNYGYTF

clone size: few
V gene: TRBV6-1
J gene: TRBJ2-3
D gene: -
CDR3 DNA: TGTGCCAGCAGAAAACAGGGGACTAGCACAGATACGCAGTATTTT
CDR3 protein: CASRKQGTSTDTQYF

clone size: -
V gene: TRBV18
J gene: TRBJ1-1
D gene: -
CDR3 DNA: TGTGCCAGCTCACGAGGACGAAGCCCCGCGAGCACTGAAGCTTTCTTT
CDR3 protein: CASSRGRSPASTEAFF

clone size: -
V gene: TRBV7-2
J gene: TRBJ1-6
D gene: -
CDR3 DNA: TGTGCCAGCCTAGGGGGTTCGAGTTCACCCCTCCACTTT
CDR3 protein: CASLGGSSSPLHF

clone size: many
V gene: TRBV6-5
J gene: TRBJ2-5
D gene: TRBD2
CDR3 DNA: TGTGCCAGCAGTTACTCGCCTAGCGGGGGACCCCAAGAGACCCAGTACTTC
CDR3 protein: CASSYSPSGGPQETQYF

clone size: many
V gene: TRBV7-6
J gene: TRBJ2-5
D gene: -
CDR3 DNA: TGTGCCAGCAGCTTAAGTAGGGAGAAGACCCAGTACTTC
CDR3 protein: CASSLSREKTQYF

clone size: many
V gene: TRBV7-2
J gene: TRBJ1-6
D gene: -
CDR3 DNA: TGTGCCAGCAGCTCCCCGGGGGGTAGCAATTCACCCCTCCACTTT
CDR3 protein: CASSSPGGSNSPLHF

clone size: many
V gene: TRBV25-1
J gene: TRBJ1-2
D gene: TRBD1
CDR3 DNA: TGTGCCAGCAGTGAGTTGGACAGGGAGAGGGATGGCTACACCTTC
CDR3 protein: CASSELDRERDGYTF

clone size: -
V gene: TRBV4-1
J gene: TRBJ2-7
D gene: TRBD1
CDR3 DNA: TGCGCCAGCAGCCAAGAAAGGACAGGGGCGGCCTACGAGCAGTACTTC
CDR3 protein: CASSQERTGAAYEQYF

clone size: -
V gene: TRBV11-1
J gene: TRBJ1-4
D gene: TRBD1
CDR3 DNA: TGTGCCAGCAGCACGGGACAGACCGCAACTAATGAAAAACTGTTTTTT
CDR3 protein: CASSTGQTATNEKLFF

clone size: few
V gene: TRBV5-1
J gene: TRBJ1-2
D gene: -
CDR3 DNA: TGCGCCAGCAGCTTGGAAGACGGAGCTAACTATGGCTACACCTTC
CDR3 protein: CASSLEDGANYGYTF

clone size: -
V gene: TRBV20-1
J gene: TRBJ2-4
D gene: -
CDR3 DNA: TGCAGTGTCCCCGACTTGGACATTCAGTACTTC
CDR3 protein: CSVPDLDIQYF

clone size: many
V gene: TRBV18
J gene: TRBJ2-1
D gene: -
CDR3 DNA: TGTGCCAGCTCACCTAATCCGGGCCCACCCATGCATGAGCAGTTCTTC
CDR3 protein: CASSPNPGPPMHEQFF

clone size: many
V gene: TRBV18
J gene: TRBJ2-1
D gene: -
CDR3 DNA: TGTGCCAGCTCACCGGAGGTAAAGGGGCTTGAGCAGTTCTTC
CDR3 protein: CASSPEVKGLEQFF

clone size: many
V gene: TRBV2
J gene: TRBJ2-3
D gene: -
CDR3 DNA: TGTGCCAGCAGTGAAGCTGGTACCACAGATACGCAGTATTTT
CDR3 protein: CASSEAGTTDTQYF

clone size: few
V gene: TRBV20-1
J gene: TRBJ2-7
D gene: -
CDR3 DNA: TGCAGTGCTAGACTTGGGCACTCCTACGAGCAGTACTTC
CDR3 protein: CSARLGHSYEQYF

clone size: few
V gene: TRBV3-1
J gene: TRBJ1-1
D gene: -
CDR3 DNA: TGTGCCAGCAGCCAAGGGACGTCGGGGGGAGCTTTCTTT
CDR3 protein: CASSQGTSGGAFF

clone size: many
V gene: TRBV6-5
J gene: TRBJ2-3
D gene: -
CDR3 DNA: TGTGCCAGCACCCCCGCCGGGGCCACAGATACGCAGTATTTT
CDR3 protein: CASTPAGATDTQYF

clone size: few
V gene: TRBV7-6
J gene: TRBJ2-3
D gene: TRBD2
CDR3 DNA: TGTGCCAGCAGCTTAGCGCATTTTGGCGGGAGGTCTAGCACAGATACGCAGTATTTT
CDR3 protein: CASSLAHFGGRSSTDTQYF

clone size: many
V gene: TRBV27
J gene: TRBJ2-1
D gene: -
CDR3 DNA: TGTGCCAGCAGTCGCGGGACGTCAGGGTCCTACAATGAGCAGTTCTTC
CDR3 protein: CASSRGTSGSYNEQFF

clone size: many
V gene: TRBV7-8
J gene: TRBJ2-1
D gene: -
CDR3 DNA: TGTGCCAGCAGCTTAGGATCCGGGTGGGTCCCTAGTGAGCAGTTCTTC
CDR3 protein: CASSLGSGWVPSEQFF

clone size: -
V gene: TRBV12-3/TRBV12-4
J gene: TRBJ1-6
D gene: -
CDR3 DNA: TGTGCCAGCAGCCCCCACAGGGAGTCCTATAATTCACCCCTCCACTTT
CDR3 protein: CASSPHRESYNSPLHF

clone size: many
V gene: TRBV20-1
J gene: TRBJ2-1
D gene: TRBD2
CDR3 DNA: TGCAGTGCTTCTCCGGGACTAGCCACCTACGGTGAGCAGTTCTTC
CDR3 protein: CSASPGLATYGEQFF

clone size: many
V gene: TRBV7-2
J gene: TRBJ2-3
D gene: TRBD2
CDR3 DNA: TGTGCTAGCGGGGGGCTGGCAGATACGCAGTATTTT
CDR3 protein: CASGGLADTQYF

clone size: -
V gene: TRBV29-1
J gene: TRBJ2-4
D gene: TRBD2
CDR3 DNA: TGCAGCGTTGAATTGGCGGGGGACATTCAGTACTTC
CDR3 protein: CSVELAGDIQYF

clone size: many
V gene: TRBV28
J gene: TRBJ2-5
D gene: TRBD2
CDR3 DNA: TGTGCCAGCAGTGCTAGCGGGGTCCCACAAGAGACCCAGTACTTC
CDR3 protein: CASSASGVPQETQYF

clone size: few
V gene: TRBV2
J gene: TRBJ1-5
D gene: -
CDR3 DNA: TGTGCCAGCATGGGGGGGCGGAATCAGCCCCAGCATTTT
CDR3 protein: CASMGGRNQPQHF

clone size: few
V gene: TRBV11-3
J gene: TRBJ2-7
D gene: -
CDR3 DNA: TGTGCCAGCAGCTTAGTGAGGGAGGAAATACTATACGAGCAGTACTTC
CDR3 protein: CASSLVREEILYEQYF

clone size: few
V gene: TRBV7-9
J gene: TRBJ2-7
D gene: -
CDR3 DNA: TGTGCCAGCCAAAGGAGGGGAGTCTTAGGCGAGCAGTACTTC
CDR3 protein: CASQRRGVLGEQYF

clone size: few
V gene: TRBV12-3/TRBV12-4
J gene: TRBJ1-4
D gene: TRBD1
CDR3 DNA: TGTGCCAGCAGTTTAGTGAAGGGGGCTGGAAAACTGTTTTTT
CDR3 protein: CASSLVKGAGKLFF